Listed below are T cell receptor beta chains from one sample, sequenced in a study of technical replicates of blood from a handful of donors. Libraries were prepared by immunoSEQ multiplex PCR; TCRdb keeps only in-frame clonotypes and omits some of them. The sample lists under 90,000 clones, more than 95% occurring once. Sequencing was done on a sample of T cells isolated from PBMCs. The receptor source for this set is a human donor in good health. The CDR3 runs from the conserved cysteine through the conserved F or W. A D gene is named only where the DNA matches it firmly. The size entry is marked missing in some rows and otherwise reads once, few, many or a size class.

size	V	D	J	DNA	CDR3
-	TRBV28	-	TRBJ2-5	TGTGCCAGCAGTGGTGGGCGCAGGCCCCAAGAGACCCAGTACTTC	CASSGGRRPQETQYF
-	TRBV6-1	-	TRBJ2-7	TGTGCCAGCAGTGAAACACAGGGATCCTACGAGCAGTACTTC	CASSETQGSYEQYF
-	TRBV7-9	TRBD1	TRBJ2-7	TGTGCCAGCAGGCAAACAGGGGGCGCAGGCTACCACGAGCAGTACTTC	CASRQTGGAGYHEQYF
-	TRBV2	-	TRBJ2-7	TGTGCCAGCAGTGAACAGGACTTAACCTCCGAGCAGTACTTC	CASSEQDLTSEQYF
-	TRBV5-1	-	TRBJ1-1	TGCGCCAGCAGAAACCAGGGCATGAACACTGAAGCTTTCTTT	CASRNQGMNTEAFF
-	TRBV28	-	TRBJ1-1	TGTGCCAGCTCCTCCGGGACAGAAGCTTTCTTT	CASSSGTEAFF
-	TRBV5-1	TRBD1	TRBJ2-2	TGCGCCAGCATCGAAGGACAGGGTGCGTACTTTTCGCCGTACACCGGGGAGCTGTTTTTT	CASIEGQGAYFSPYTGELFF
once	TRBV6-1	-	TRBJ1-4	TGTGCCAGCAGTGAACTAGGACCCAGGGCGAGTGAAAAACTGTTTTTT	CASSELGPRASEKLFF
-	TRBV4-2	-	TRBJ2-2	TGTGCCAGCAGCCAAGTGGAGGGACCCACCGGGGAGCTGTTTTTT	CASSQVEGPTGELFF
-	TRBV5-4	-	TRBJ2-7	TGTGCCAGCAGCTTGGATCGCCTAGGAGTCTCCTACGAGCAGTACTTC	CASSLDRLGVSYEQYF
-	TRBV4-1	-	TRBJ2-5	TGCGCCAGCAGCCAAGAGTCGGGGACTCGAGTATTCCAAGAGACCCAGTACTTC	CASSQESGTRVFQETQYF
-	TRBV7-3	TRBD1	TRBJ2-7	TGTGCCAGCAGCCGAGGGACAGGAGCCTACGAGCAGTACTTC	CASSRGTGAYEQYF
-	TRBV4-1	-	TRBJ1-2	TGCGCCAGCAGCCAAGTTCGGGGGAGGCCTGATAAACGAATAGACTATGGCTACACCTTC	CASSQVRGRPDKRIDYGYTF
-	TRBV9	-	TRBJ2-1	TGTGCCAGCAGCGTCAGCGAGACCTACTACAATGAGCAGTTCTTC	CASSVSETYYNEQFF
-	TRBV5-1	TRBD2	TRBJ2-7	TGCGCCAGCAGCTTGGGACTAGCGGGAGCCTACGAGCAGTACTTC	CASSLGLAGAYEQYF
-	TRBV6-5	TRBD1	TRBJ1-1	TGTGCCAGCAGTCCCCCCGGACAGGGTTACACTGAAGCTTTCTTT	CASSPPGQGYTEAFF
-	TRBV14	-	TRBJ2-5	TGTGCCAGCAGCCAAGCTCAGAATCAAGAGACCCAGTACTTC	CASSQAQNQETQYF
-	TRBV4-1	TRBD2	TRBJ2-5	TGCGCCAGCAGCCACTTAACTAGCGACCGAGAGACCCAGTACTTC	CASSHLTSDRETQYF
-	TRBV5-1	-	TRBJ2-2	TGCGCCAGCAGTCCGGGAGCCTGGGGCACCGGGGAGCTGTTTTTT	CASSPGAWGTGELFF
-	TRBV6-1	TRBD2	TRBJ2-1	TGTGCCAGCAGTGAAAAGCGGGGGACCACAGGTGAGCAGTTCTTC	CASSEKRGTTGEQFF
-	TRBV9	TRBD2	TRBJ2-7	TGTGCCAGCAGCGTAGAGGTGACTAGCGGGAAGGATTTGTTGAAGTACTTC	CASSVEVTSGKDLLKYF
-	TRBV29-1	TRBD2	TRBJ2-7	TGCAGCGTTGTCGTCAGGCTTGTAGGACTAGTTTTTGGGTACGAGCAGTACTTC	CSVVVRLVGLVFGYEQYF
-	TRBV9	-	TRBJ1-2	TGTGCCAGCAGCGAGGAGGGGCAGGCGGGGATCGGCTACACCTTC	CASSEEGQAGIGYTF